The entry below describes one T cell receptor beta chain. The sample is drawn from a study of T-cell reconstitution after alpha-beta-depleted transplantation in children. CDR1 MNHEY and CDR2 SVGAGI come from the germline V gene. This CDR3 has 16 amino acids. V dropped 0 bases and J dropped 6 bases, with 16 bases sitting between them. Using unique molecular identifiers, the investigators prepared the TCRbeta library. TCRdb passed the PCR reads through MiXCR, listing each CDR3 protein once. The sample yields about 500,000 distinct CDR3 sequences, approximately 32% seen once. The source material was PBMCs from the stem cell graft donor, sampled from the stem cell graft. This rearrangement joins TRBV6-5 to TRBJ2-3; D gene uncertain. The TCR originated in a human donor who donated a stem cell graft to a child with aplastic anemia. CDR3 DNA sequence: TGTGCCAGCAGTTACTCCCCTCGGGCGGTTCGGGATACGCAGTATTTT. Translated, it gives CASSYSPRAVRDTQYF.